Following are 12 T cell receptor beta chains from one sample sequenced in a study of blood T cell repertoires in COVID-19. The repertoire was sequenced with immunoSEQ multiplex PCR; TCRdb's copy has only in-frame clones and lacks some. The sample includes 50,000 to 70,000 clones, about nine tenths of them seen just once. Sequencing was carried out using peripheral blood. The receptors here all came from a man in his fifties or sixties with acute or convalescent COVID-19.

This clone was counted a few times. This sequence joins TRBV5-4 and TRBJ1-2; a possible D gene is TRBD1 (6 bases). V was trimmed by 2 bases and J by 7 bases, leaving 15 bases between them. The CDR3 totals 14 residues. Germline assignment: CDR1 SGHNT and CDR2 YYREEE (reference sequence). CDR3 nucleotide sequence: TGTGCCAGCAGCTTCTCCGGACAGTTAGTTGGCTACACCTTC. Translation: CASSFSGQLVGYTF.

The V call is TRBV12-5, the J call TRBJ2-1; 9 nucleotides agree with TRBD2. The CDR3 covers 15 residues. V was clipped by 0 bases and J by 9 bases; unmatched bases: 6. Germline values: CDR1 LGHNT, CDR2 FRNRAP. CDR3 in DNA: TGTGCTAGTGGTTTGGTGGTAGCGGGAGAGGTTGAGCAGTTCTTC. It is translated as CASGLVVAGEVEQFF.

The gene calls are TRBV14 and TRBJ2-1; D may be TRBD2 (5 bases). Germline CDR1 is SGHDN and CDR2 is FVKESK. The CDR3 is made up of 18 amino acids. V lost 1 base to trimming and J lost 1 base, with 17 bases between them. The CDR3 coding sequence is TGTGCCAGCAGCCAAGCCGAGGGATTTGCCATTTCCTACAATGAGCAGTTCTTC. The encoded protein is CASSQAEGFAISYNEQFF.

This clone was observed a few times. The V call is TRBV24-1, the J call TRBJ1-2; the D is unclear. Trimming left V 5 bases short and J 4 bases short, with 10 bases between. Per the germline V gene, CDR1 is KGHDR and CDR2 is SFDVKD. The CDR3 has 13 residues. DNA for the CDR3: TGTGCCACCAGTGCCCCTGGGAGCTATGGCTACACCTTC. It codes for CATSAPGSYGYTF.

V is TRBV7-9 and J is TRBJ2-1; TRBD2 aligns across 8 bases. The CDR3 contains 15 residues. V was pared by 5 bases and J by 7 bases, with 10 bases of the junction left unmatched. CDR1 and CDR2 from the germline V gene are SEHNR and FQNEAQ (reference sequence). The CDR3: CASSITLAAHNEQFF. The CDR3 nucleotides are TGTGCCAGCAGCATAACACTAGCGGCACATAATGAGCAGTTCTTC. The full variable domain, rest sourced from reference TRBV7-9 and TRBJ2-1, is DTGVSQNPRHKITKRGQNVTFRCDPISEHNRLYWYRQTLGQGPEFLTYFQNEAQLEKSRLLSDRFSAERPKGSFSTLEIQRTEQGDSAMYLCASSITLAAHNEQFFGPGTRLTVL.

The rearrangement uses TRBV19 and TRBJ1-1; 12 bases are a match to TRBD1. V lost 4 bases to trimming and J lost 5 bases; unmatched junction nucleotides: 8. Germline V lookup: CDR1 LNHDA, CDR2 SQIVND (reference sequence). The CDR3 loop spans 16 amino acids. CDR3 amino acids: CASSTTGTGGWTEAFF. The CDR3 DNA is TGTGCCAGTAGTACAACCGGGACAGGGGGCTGGACTGAAGCTTTCTTT.

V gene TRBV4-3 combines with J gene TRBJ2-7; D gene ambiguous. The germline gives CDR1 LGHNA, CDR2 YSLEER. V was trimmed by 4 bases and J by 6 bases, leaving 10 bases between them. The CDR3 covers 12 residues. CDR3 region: CASSRSSGEQYF. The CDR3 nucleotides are TGCGCCAGCAGCCGGAGCTCGGGCGAGCAGTACTTC.

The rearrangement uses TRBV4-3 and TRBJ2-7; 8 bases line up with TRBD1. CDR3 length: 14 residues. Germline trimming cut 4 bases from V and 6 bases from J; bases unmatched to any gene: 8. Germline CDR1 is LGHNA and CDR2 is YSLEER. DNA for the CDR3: TGCGCCAGCAGCCTCCGGACAGGGCCTAGCGAGCAGTACTTC. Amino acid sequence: CASSLRTGPSEQYF.

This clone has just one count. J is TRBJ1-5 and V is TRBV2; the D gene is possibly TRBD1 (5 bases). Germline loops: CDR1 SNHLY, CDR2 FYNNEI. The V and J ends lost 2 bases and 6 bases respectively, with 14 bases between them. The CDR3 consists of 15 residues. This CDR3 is CASSEFTGGSQPQHF. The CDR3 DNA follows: TGTGCCAGCAGTGAATTTACAGGCGGCAGTCAGCCCCAGCATTTT.

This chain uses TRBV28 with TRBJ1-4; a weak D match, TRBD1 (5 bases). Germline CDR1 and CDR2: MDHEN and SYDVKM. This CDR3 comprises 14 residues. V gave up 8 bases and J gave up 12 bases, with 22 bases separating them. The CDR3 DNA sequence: TGTGCCAGCCAGGAGACAGTCACCCTTCGGGAACTGTTTTTT. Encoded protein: CASQETVTLRELFF.

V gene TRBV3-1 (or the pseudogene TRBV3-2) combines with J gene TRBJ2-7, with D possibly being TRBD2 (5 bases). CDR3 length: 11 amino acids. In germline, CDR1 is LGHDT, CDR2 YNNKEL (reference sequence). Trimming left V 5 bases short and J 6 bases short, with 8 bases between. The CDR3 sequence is CASSDAGEQYF. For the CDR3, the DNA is TGTGCCAGCAGCGACGCGGGCGAGCAGTACTTC.

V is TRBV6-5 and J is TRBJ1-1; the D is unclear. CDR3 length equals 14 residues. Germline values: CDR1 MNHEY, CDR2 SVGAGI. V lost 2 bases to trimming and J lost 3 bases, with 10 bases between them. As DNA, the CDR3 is TGTGCCAGCAGTTACAGGGTGCGGGACACTGAAGCTTTCTTT. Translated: CASSYRVRDTEAFF.